A single sample is the source of the 9 T cell receptor beta chains below, sequenced in a study of shared clonotypes between healthy human individuals. Only in-frame clones appear in the TCRdb table, and some are missing; sequencing was by immunoSEQ multiplex PCR. This sample has some 2,000,000 clones, with under 97% found just once. Sequencing was done on a sample of naive CD4+ T cells sorted from blood. Noted subset: CD45RA+ positively selected. Receptors originate from a man aged 18 to 29 in good health.

The CDR3 DNA sequence: TGCAGCGCCTCGACAGGGGGGAACTACGAGCAGTACTTC. Its translation is CSASTGGNYEQYF. This chain uses TRBV29-1 with TRBJ2-7; 9 bases line up with TRBD1. The CDR3 sequence is 13 residues long. J was trimmed by 3 bases and V by 7 bases; bases with no gene match: 7. Germline CDR1 SQVTM, CDR2 ANQGSEA.

In its sample, this clone was seen once. The sample holds other DNA sequences that translate to the same CDR3. This chain joins TRBV19 and TRBJ1-6, with D possibly being TRBD1 (5 bases). The CDR3 has 14 amino acids. The germline V gene encodes CDR1 LNHDA and CDR2 SQIVND (reference sequence). Between the trimmed V and J ends, which lost 6 bases and 7 bases, there was a span of 13 bases. CDR3 in amino acids: CASSPGTENSPLHF. DNA for the CDR3: TGTGCCAGTAGCCCCGGGACGGAGAATTCACCCCTCCACTTT.

The chain carries TRBV5-8 and TRBJ1-3; 7 positions agree with TRBD1. CDR1 and CDR2 from the germline V gene are SGHTS and YDEGEE. The length of the CDR3 is 15 residues. V lost 1 base, J lost 5 bases, and 6 bases stayed unmatched. The CDR3 DNA reads TGTGCCAGCAGCTTGAGCCGGGACAGCCGAAACACCATATATTTT. Encoded protein: CASSLSRDSRNTIYF.

This clone appeared a few times. Other DNA sequences in the sample encode the same CDR3. V gene TRBV18 combines with J gene TRBJ2-7; D not resolved. Germline loops: CDR1 KGHSH, CDR2 LQKENI. CDR3 length: 12 residues. The germline V and J ends were trimmed by 2 bases and 4 bases, with 6 bases remaining between them. As DNA, the CDR3 is TGTGCCAGCTCACCAACGTCGTACGAGCAGTACTTC. Translated, it gives CASSPTSYEQYF.

Comments on this clone: Other DNA sequences in this specimen translate into the identical CDR3. The chain combines TRBV4-1 with TRBJ1-1; 9 bases align to TRBD1. Germline CDR1 and CDR2: MGHRA and YSYEKL. The ends lost 3 bases at V and 5 bases at J; junction bases unmatched: 4. The CDR3 sequence is 14 residues long. The CDR3 spells CASSQPGQGTEAFF. The DNA of the CDR3 is TGCGCCAGCAGCCAGCCGGGACAGGGTACTGAAGCTTTCTTT.

The chain has TRBV10-3 and TRBJ2-1, with D perhaps TRBD1 or TRBD2 (5 bases each). Germline CDR1 ENHRY, CDR2 SYGVKD. V lost 7 bases, J lost 1 base, and 11 bases lay in between. This CDR3 is 14 amino acids long. The CDR3 nucleotides are TGTGCCATCATGGGGGTCGGGTCCTACAATGAGCAGTTCTTC. Its translation: CAIMGVGSYNEQFF.

The V gene is TRBV28, the J gene TRBJ2-7; 8 bases are a match to TRBD2. Germline V gene data show CDR1 as MDHEN and CDR2 as SYDVKM. The V and J ends lost 3 bases and 13 bases, in that order; junction bases with no gene match: 14. The CDR3 covers 14 residues. The chain's CDR3 is CASSFGGGRSASYF. The DNA of the CDR3 is TGTGCCAGCAGTTTTGGTGGCGGGAGGTCCGCTAGTTACTTC.

This clone was seen a single time. This sequence joins TRBV15 and TRBJ1-3; D perhaps matches TRBD1 (5 bases). Trimming shortened V by 1 base and J by 3 bases, and 7 bases separated the two germline ends. Germline V lookup: CDR1 LNHNV, CDR2 YYDKDF (reference sequence). CDR3 length: 14 amino acids. The CDR3 coding sequence is TGTGCCACCAGCAGAGGGGGGAATGGAAACACCATATATTTT. Translated: CATSRGGNGNTIYF.

V and J are TRBV27 and TRBJ1-6, with a possible D match to TRBD1 (5 bases). The CDR3 covers 19 residues. The germline V and J ends were trimmed by 2 bases and 8 bases, with 25 bases remaining between them. Germline V gene data show CDR1 as MNHEY and CDR2 as SMNVEV (reference sequence). The CDR3 spells CASSLISGPVNDGYSPLHF. The CDR3 nucleotides are TGTGCCAGCAGTTTAATTTCAGGGCCAGTAAATGATGGATATTCACCCCTCCACTTT.